This entry concerns a single T cell receptor beta chain. The antigen is unknown. Findings of the study overall: Tumor memory CD4+ T cell TCR gene usage was found to cluster with blood and lymph node memory CD4+ cells and with lymph node naive CD4+ cells.

V was cut by 5 bases and J by 2 bases, with 10 bases left in between. CDR3 length: 13 residues. Germline V lookup: CDR1 SGHRS, CDR2 YFSETQ. Full-length variable regions came from constant-region reverse primers plus semi-nested Nested Universal Primer A PCR. Each CDR3 protein is one row after TCRdb ran MiXCR on the 5' RACE reads. The data show 20,000 to 25,000 distinct CDR3 sequences, about 31% seen once. Sequences were obtained from tumor-infiltrating naive CD4+ T cells sorted from the breast tumor. As for subset: naive CD4+ T cells, CD4+CD45RA+CD25-. The TCR was taken from a female donor with breast cancer. The J gene is TRBJ2-5, the V gene TRBV5-1, with D perhaps being TRBD1 or TRBD2 (5 bases each). Here the CDR3 reads CASRFEGQETQYF. The DNA of the CDR3 is TGCGCCAGCAGATTCGAGGGGCAAGAGACCCAGTACTTC. Based on the CDR3 plus reference TRBV5-1 and TRBJ2-5, the full variable domain is KAGVTQTPRYLIKTRGQQVTLSCSPISGHRSVSWYQQTPGQGLQFLFEYFSETQRNKGNFPGRFSGRQFSNSRSEMNVSTLELGDSALYLCASRFEGQETQYFGPGTRLLVL.